One and the same sample provided the 3 T cell receptor beta chains below, sequenced in a study of shared clonotypes between healthy human individuals (dated by TCRdb to between 2020 and 2021). The receptor library was made with the immunoSEQ multiplex PCR assay. The source is immuneACCESS, and TCRdb retained only in-frame sequences with V and J called. Part of the clones is not carried over; for the studies checked, unresolved V genes explain less than half of this, and the remainder is unexplained. Across this sample there are about 1 million clones, with under 80% seen only once. The ten most abundant clones make up 1.4% to 1.5% of the sample. The specimen was memory CD4+ T cells sorted from blood. The sample's cell subset or site, from its label and the paper: CD45RA-negative fraction. Source of these receptors: a man in his late teens or twenties in good health.

The chain links TRBV18 to TRBJ2-7, with 7 bases aligning to TRBD1. Germline assignment: CDR1 KGHSH and CDR2 LQKENI. With 3 bases clipped from V and 5 bases from J, the junction kept 4 bases outside the gene matches. The CDR3 has 13 residues. The DNA for the CDR3 is TGTGCCAGCTCACCCGACAGGGTCGACGAGCAGTACTTC. Protein product: CASSPDRVDEQYF.

A remark on this clone: The same CDR3 can be traced to other DNA sequences in this sample. The genes are TRBV2 and TRBJ2-7; 12 bases fit TRBD2. The V gene's germline CDR1 is SNHLY and CDR2 FYNNEI. The CDR3 is 15 amino acids. V lost 5 bases and J lost 4; bases outside the gene matches: 6. CDR3 sequence: CASSPRTSGGYEQYF. CDR3 bases: TGTGCCAGCAGTCCACGAACTAGCGGGGGGTACGAGCAGTACTTC.

As to this clone: The sample carries other DNA sequences with the same CDR3. This sequence joins TRBV7-8 and TRBJ2-7; 7 bases are a match to TRBD1. The V gene end was trimmed by 2 bases and the J gene end by 2 bases; junction bases not matched to a gene: 3. This CDR3 region has 14 residues. Germline V lookup: CDR1 SGHVS, CDR2 FQNEAQ. The CDR3 loop is CASSLRDRAYEQYF. CDR3 nucleotides: TGTGCCAGCAGCTTACGGGACAGAGCCTACGAGCAGTACTTC.